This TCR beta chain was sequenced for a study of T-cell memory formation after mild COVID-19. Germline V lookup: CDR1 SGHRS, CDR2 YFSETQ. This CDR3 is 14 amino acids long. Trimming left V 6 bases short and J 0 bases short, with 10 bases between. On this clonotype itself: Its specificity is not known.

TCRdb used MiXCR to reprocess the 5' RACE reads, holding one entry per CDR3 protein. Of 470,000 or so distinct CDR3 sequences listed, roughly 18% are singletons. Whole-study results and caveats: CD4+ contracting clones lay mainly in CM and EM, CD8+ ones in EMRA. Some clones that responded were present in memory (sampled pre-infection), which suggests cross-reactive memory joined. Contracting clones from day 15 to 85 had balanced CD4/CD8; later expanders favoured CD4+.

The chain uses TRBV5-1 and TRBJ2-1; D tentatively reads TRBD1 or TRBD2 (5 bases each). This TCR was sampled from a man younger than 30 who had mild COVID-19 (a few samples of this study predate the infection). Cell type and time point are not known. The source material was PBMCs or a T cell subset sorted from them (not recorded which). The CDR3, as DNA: TGCGCCAGCAATGGGGGAAGCTCCTACAATGAGCAGTTCTTC. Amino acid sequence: CASNGGSSYNEQFF.